The rows below give T cell receptor beta chains drawn from one sample of a study of neurological immune-mediated disorders. TCRdb reprocessed the 5' RACE reads with MiXCR, giving one entry per CDR3 protein. The sample holds approximately 84,000 distinct CDR3 sequences, approximately 4.3% seen once. The sequenced sample was PBMCs. The receptors shown here come from a woman aged 55-70 years with multiple sclerosis. The CDR3 runs from the conserved cysteine through the conserved F or W. Each record gives: V gene, J gene, CDR3 protein.

V: TRBV18
J: TRBJ1-6
CDR3: CASSPLGDVDSPLHF

V: TRBV7-8
J: TRBJ1-6
CDR3: CASSPRQGTNSPLHF

V: TRBV5-1
J: TRBJ1-5
CDR3: CASSLGFLGNQPQHF

V: TRBV27
J: TRBJ2-5
CDR3: CASSLLGTGEQETQYF

V: TRBV7-9
J: TRBJ2-1
CDR3: CASSPVFEQFF

V: TRBV6-4
J: TRBJ1-2
CDR3: CASSDTSGTTGYGYTF

V: TRBV2
J: TRBJ1-6
CDR3: CAVHRLDPPLHF

V: TRBV5-1
J: TRBJ2-2
CDR3: CASSTTTSGGRLNTGELFF

V: TRBV7-2
J: TRBJ1-2
CDR3: CASSGQVLYGYTF

V: TRBV28
J: TRBJ1-4
CDR3: CASSTLGTGYEKLFF

V: TRBV9
J: TRBJ1-4
CDR3: CASGGQGDEKLFF

V: TRBV7-9
J: TRBJ2-2
CDR3: CASSAGQGAAGELFF

V: TRBV2
J: TRBJ1-2
CDR3: CASSEGGQGFYGYTF

V: TRBV11-2
J: TRBJ1-1
CDR3: CASSRNRGGTEAFF

V: TRBV6-1
J: TRBJ1-1
CDR3: CASRPTADGTEAFF

V: TRBV5-1
J: TRBJ2-3
CDR3: CASSYVENVGPTDTQYF

V: TRBV7-9
J: TRBJ2-3
CDR3: CASSRELPVASDTQYF

V: TRBV25-1
J: TRBJ2-1
CDR3: CASSESGRGESFF

V: TRBV7-6
J: TRBJ1-1
CDR3: CASSFSSGITEAFF

V: TRBV3-1
J: TRBJ2-1
CDR3: CASSLLPGQLGEKQFF

V: TRBV5-1
J: TRBJ1-4
CDR3: CASRSGTSAEKLFF

V: TRBV18
J: TRBJ1-4
CDR3: CSSSPGQGGNEKLFF

V: TRBV5-1
J: TRBJ2-2
CDR3: CASSSGTSLNTGELFF